One and the same sample provided the 28 T cell receptor beta chains below, sequenced in a study of OX40 agonist ivuxolimab in advanced cancers. Receptors were amplified or captured by the immunoSEQ multiplex PCR assay. In TCRdb, the immuneACCESS table is reduced to in-frame sequences with V and J assigned. These tables do not hold every clone; where another copy was compared, an unresolved V gene accounts for under half, and the others remain unexplained. The sample table holds 60,000 to 90,000 clones, of which more than 70% were seen once. The ten largest clonotypes hold roughly 0.76% of the sample. The sample here was CD4+ or CD8+ T cells sorted from blood, taken in a trial of the OX40 agonist ivuxolimab. The receptors originated from an adult with an advanced solid tumor such as melanoma, head and neck, liver or kidney cancer.

This CDR3 reads CASTRQGGGQETQYF. The DNA for the CDR3 is TGTGCCAGCACCCGACAGGGCGGGGGACAAGAGACCCAGTACTTC. The gene calls are TRBV7-2 and TRBJ2-5; perhaps D is TRBD1 or TRBD2 (7 bases each). This CDR3 has 15 amino acids. Germline lookup yields CDR1 SGHTA and CDR2 FQGNSA. V shed 7 bases and J shed 2 bases, with 17 bases lying between them.

The chain uses TRBV14 and TRBJ1-1; the D is unclear. From germline, CDR1 is SGHDN and CDR2 FVKESK. The V gene lost 2 bases and the J gene lost 1 base, with 8 bases spanning the gap. This CDR3 has 14 residues. The CDR3 region is CASSQYTGNTEAFF. CDR3 nucleotides: TGTGCCAGCAGCCAATATACGGGGAACACTGAAGCTTTCTTT. Full variable domain (outside the CDR3, taken from reference TRBV14 and TRBJ1-1): EAGVTQFPSHSVIEKGQTVTLRCDPISGHDNLYWYRRVMGKEIKFLLHFVKESKQDESGMPNNRFLAERTGGTYSTLKVQPAELEDSGVYFCASSQYTGNTEAFFGQGTRLTVV.

This clone was picked up a small number of times. The gene calls are TRBV20-1 and TRBJ1-1, with D possibly TRBD1 on 5 matching bases. With 6 bases removed from V and 4 bases from J, the gap between germline ends came to 9 bases. CDR1 and CDR2 (germline): DFQATT, SNEGSKA (reference sequence). The CDR3 covers 11 residues. The chain's CDR3 is CSAGGPTEAFF. The DNA of the CDR3 is TGCAGTGCCGGGGGACCCACTGAAGCTTTCTTT.

The J gene is TRBJ1-2, the V gene TRBV11-3; TRBD1 might be the D (5 bases). There are 16 residues in the CDR3. Per germline, CDR1 SGHNT and CDR2 YENEEA. V lost 4 bases and J 1 base, leaving 16 bases between the germline ends. CDR3 DNA: TGTGCCAGCAGCTATGGGACCGCTCCACTTAACTATGGCTACACCTTC. Translated, it gives CASSYGTAPLNYGYTF.

The chain is built from TRBV27 and TRBJ1-1; TRBD1 aligns across 7 bases. Germline loops: CDR1 MNHEY, CDR2 SMNVEV (reference sequence). The junction had 12 bases not matched to a gene; V was cut back by 6 bases and J by 5 bases. The CDR3 spans 15 residues. The CDR3 reads CASREHRGGQTEAFF. CDR3 DNA: TGTGCCAGCAGGGAACACAGGGGAGGTCAAACTGAAGCTTTCTTT.

The V and J genes are TRBV19 and TRBJ2-1; 10 bases line up with TRBD1. The germline V gene encodes CDR1 LNHDA and CDR2 SQIVND (reference sequence). V shed 5 bases, J shed 5 bases, and the junction held 9 bases outside the gene matches. The CDR3 is made up of 16 amino acids. The CDR3 is CASSPLRDRGNNEQFF. In DNA, the CDR3 is TGTGCCAGTAGTCCCCTTCGGGACAGGGGCAACAATGAGCAGTTCTTC.

This chain links TRBV5-4 with TRBJ2-1; TRBD2 matches at 8 bases. The CDR3 loop spans 14 amino acids. Germline-derived CDR1 and CDR2 are SGHNT and YYREEE (reference sequence). The V gene end was trimmed by 4 bases and the J gene end by 8 bases; junction bases not matched to a gene: 8. The CDR3 region has the DNA TGTGCCAGCAGCCCGGGAGGGGAGACATATGAGCAGTTCTTC. As protein: CASSPGGETYEQFF.

The chain recombines TRBV10-3 with TRBJ1-3, with unresolved D. The V end was cut by 2 bases, the J end by 0 bases, with 5 bases between. The CDR3 has 14 amino acids. CDR1 is ENHRY, CDR2 SYGVKD, per germline. CDR3 protein: CAISETVSGNTIYF. CDR3 bases: TGTGCCATCAGTGAGACTGTCTCTGGAAACACCATATATTTT.

The genes are TRBV18 and TRBJ2-7; D uncertain. With 5 bases removed from V and 5 bases from J, the gap between germline ends came to 13 bases. Germline assignment: CDR1 KGHSH and CDR2 LQKENI. The CDR3 is 13 residues long. Written as DNA, the CDR3 is TGTGCCAGCTCAGCCACCTTTCAGGACGAGCAGTACTTC. Translation gives CASSATFQDEQYF.

The chain employs TRBV5-1 and TRBJ2-3, with TRBD2 matching over 7 bases. The V and J ends lost 4 bases and 3 bases, in that order; junction bases with no gene match: 5. The germline CDR1 and CDR2 sequences are SGHRS and YFSETQ. The CDR3 is 14 amino acids. In nucleotides, the CDR3 is TGCGCCAGCAGCGGCGGGGGTTCGACAGATACGCAGTATTTT. It yields the protein CASSGGGSTDTQYF.

This chain links TRBV19 with TRBJ1-2, with D tentatively TRBD1 (6 bases). Germline V CDR1 and CDR2: LNHDA, SQIVND (reference sequence). The CDR3 contains 16 residues. The ends were cut back, 4 bases at V and 8 bases at J, with 23 bases in the middle. CDR3 sequence reads: CASSTPQGGEARGYTF. DNA for the CDR3: TGTGCCAGTAGTACCCCACAGGGAGGAGAGGCTAGAGGCTACACCTTC.

CDR3 DNA sequence: TGTGCCAGCAGGGACACAGGGGCTTGGGGGACTGAAGCTTTCTTT. It translates to CASRDTGAWGTEAFF. The rearrangement links TRBV5-4 to TRBJ1-1; 7 nucleotides line up with TRBD1. The germline V gene encodes CDR1 SGHNT and CDR2 YYREEE (reference sequence). The CDR3 is 15 residues long. Trimming at V came to 5 bases and at J to 5 bases, leaving 12 bases not matched to a gene. Full variable domain (remainder filled in from reference TRBV5-4 and TRBJ1-1): ETGVTQSPTHLIKTRGQQVTLRCSSQSGHNTVSWYQQALGQGPQFIFQYYREEENGRGNFPPRFSGLQFPNYSSELNVNALELDDSALYLCASRDTGAWGTEAFFGQGTRLTVV.

V gene TRBV2 combines with J gene TRBJ2-2; D uncertain. Germline V gene sequence: CDR1 SNHLY, CDR2 FYNNEI. Trimming cost V 8 bases and J 1 base, with 8 bases left between them. CDR3 length equals 13 residues. CDR3 in amino acids: CASRTGNTGELFF. CDR3 DNA: TGTGCCAGCCGGACCGGGAACACCGGGGAGCTGTTTTTT.

On this clone: At one end, the junction sequence differs from germline, possibly due to a read error. V gene TRBV11-3 combines with J gene TRBJ2-1; 7 nucleotides agree with TRBD1. Looked up from germline, CDR1 is SGHNT and CDR2 is YENEEA. CDR3 size: 14 residues. This CDR3 is CANSTGVGWDEQFF. CDR3 DNA: TGTGCCAACAGCACAGGGGTGGGATGGGATGAGCAGTTCTTC.

The genes are TRBV28 and TRBJ2-7; TRBD2 is a possible D gene (6 bases). With 5 bases removed from V and 2 bases from J, the gap between germline ends came to 16 bases. This CDR3 spans 15 amino acids. Germline-derived CDR1 and CDR2 are MDHEN and SYDVKM. The DNA of the CDR3 is TGTGCCAGCAGTGGCGTGGAGGGGCGGGCCTACGAGCAGTACTTC. It is translated as CASSGVEGRAYEQYF.

The chain joins TRBV7-8 to TRBJ1-5, with D maybe TRBD1 (5 bases). Germline values: CDR1 SGHVS, CDR2 FQNEAQ. The CDR3 is made up of 14 amino acids. V lost 4 bases, J lost 13 bases, and 20 bases lay in between. CDR3 sequence (DNA): TGTGCCAGCAGCTCCTATTCCGGGACGGAGGATCAGCATTTT. Protein product: CASSSYSGTEDQHF.

CDR3 bases: TGTGCCTGGAAACAGGCTTCTGGGCCCCAGCATTTT. Its translation is CAWKQASGPQHF. The V call is TRBV30, the J call TRBJ1-5; D is possibly TRBD1 (5 bases). Germline CDR1 reads GTSNPN; CDR2 reads SVGIG (reference sequence). The germline V and J ends were trimmed by 4 bases and 9 bases, with 13 bases remaining between them. This CDR3 comprises 12 residues.

V usage is TRBV7-2 and J usage is TRBJ2-3; D remains ambiguous. Trimming shortened V by 3 bases and J by 2 bases, and 12 bases separated the two germline ends. CDR1 is SGHTA and CDR2 is FQGNSA in the germline V gene. This CDR3 comprises 15 residues. The CDR3 bases are TGTGCCAGCAGCTTCGGACGGTTCTTCACAGATACGCAGTATTTT. As protein: CASSFGRFFTDTQYF.

J is TRBJ2-2 and V is TRBV2; no firm D call. In germline, CDR1 is SNHLY, CDR2 FYNNEI. V was pared by 7 bases and J by 1 base, with 4 bases between. This CDR3 has 12 amino acids. The CDR3: CASTGNTGELFF. CDR3 sequence (DNA): TGTGCCAGCACCGGGAACACCGGGGAGCTGTTTTTT.

The chain has TRBV19 and TRBJ1-2; weak D call: TRBD1 (6 bases). From germline, CDR1 is LNHDA and CDR2 SQIVND (reference sequence). The CDR3 spans 14 residues. V dropped 9 bases and J dropped 6 bases, with 20 bases sitting between them. CDR3 nucleotides: TGTGCCAGCGACCTCGGGGGGCCTGTCCATGGCTACACCTTC. As protein: CASDLGGPVHGYTF.

This clone has only one observation. J is TRBJ1-5 and V is TRBV6-1, with 9 bases that match TRBD1. Trimming cost V 3 bases and J 10 bases; bases outside gene matches: 19. This CDR3 region has 18 residues. Germline V lookup: CDR1 MNHNS, CDR2 SASEGT. The CDR3, as DNA: TGTGCCAGCAGTGACCCCTCTGGACAGGGGACTGTTCGTCGACCCCAGCATTTT. Residues: CASSDPSGQGTVRRPQHF.

A single count supports this clone. This chain joins TRBV7-2 and TRBJ1-2, with 7 bases that match TRBD1. The CDR3 length is 14 residues. With 5 bases clipped from V and 8 bases from J, the junction kept 11 bases outside the gene matches. CDR1 and CDR2 from the germline V gene are SGHTA and FQGNSA. The CDR3 coding sequence is TGTGCCAGCAGCCCCCGACAGGGTTCTTCGGGCTACACCTTC. It specifies CASSPRQGSSGYTF.

The chain couples TRBV5-1 to TRBJ1-3; D remains ambiguous. The CDR3 consists of 13 residues. CDR1 and CDR2 (germline): SGHRS, YFSETQ. The V end lost 0 bases, the J end lost 4 bases, and 5 bases lay between the germline ends. CDR3 in DNA: TGCGCCAGCAGCTTGGAGATGGGAAACACCATATATTTT. Protein product: CASSLEMGNTIYF.

The chain is built from TRBV4-2 and TRBJ2-1; D remains ambiguous. Looked up from germline, CDR1 is LGHNA and CDR2 is YNFKEQ. V lost 3 bases and J lost 7, with 16 bases in between. CDR3 length: 15 residues. The CDR3 sequence: CASSQGTVTDNEQFF. The CDR3 DNA follows: TGTGCCAGCAGCCAGGGAACGGTAACCGATAATGAGCAGTTCTTC.

This sequence joins TRBV5-4 and TRBJ2-3, with D maybe TRBD2 (6 bases). V was pared by 4 bases and J by 0 bases, with 9 bases between. The CDR3 contains 14 residues. Germline CDR1 reads SGHNT; CDR2 reads YYREEE (reference sequence). The CDR3 loop reads CASSQTRSTDTQYF. The DNA for the CDR3 is TGTGCCAGCAGCCAGACTAGAAGCACAGATACGCAGTATTTT.

The CDR3 DNA reads TGTGCCAGCAGTGAAGGACTAGCTGTAACAGATACGCAGTATTTT. Translation: CASSEGLAVTDTQYF. The V and J genes are TRBV2 and TRBJ2-3; TRBD2 agrees at 7 bases. Germline CDR1 reads SNHLY; CDR2 reads FYNNEI. The CDR3 runs to 15 residues. The V and J ends lost 1 base and 3 bases, in that order; junction bases with no gene match: 4.

The sample holds a few counts of this clone. The gene calls are TRBV7-2 and TRBJ2-1; D unclear. Trimming stripped 2 bases from V and 4 bases from J, with 12 bases between. Germline V gives CDR1 SGHTA, CDR2 FQGNSA. There are 15 residues in the CDR3. The CDR3 protein is CASSLLGKAYNEQFF. CDR3 DNA: TGTGCCAGCAGCTTACTGGGAAAGGCTTACAATGAGCAGTTCTTC.

The V call is TRBV4-1, the J call TRBJ1-4; D gene unclear. Between the trimmed V and J ends, which lost 2 bases and 0 bases, there was a span of 7 bases. Germline V gene data show CDR1 as MGHRA and CDR2 as YSYEKL. This CDR3 contains 15 residues. The CDR3 loop reads CASSQPISTNEKLFF. The CDR3 DNA reads as TGCGCCAGCAGCCAACCCATATCAACTAATGAAAAACTGTTTTTT.